Shown below are 14 T cell receptor beta chains from a single sample sequenced in a study of cytomegalovirus exposure and HLA in healthy donors. PCR used 60 Vbeta primers and 13 Jbeta primers. Libraries were prepared by immunoSEQ multiplex PCR; TCRdb keeps only in-frame clonotypes and omits some of them. The sample consists of roughly 250,000 clones, more than 55% of them appearing once. Sequenced material: PBMCs. The origin of the receptors is a female donor in good health and CMV-seronegative.

This chain uses TRBV7-3 with TRBJ2-7; 9 bases align to TRBD1. The CDR3 loop spans 16 amino acids. V shed 5 bases, J shed 4 bases, and the junction held 12 bases outside the gene matches. The germline CDR1 and CDR2 sequences are SGHTA and FQGTGA. CDR3 region: CASSKTGTGTGYEQYF. CDR3 in DNA: TGTGCCAGCAGCAAAACGGGGACAGGGACGGGGTACGAGCAGTACTTC.

The chain links TRBV9 to TRBJ2-5; D uncertain. Germline V gene data show CDR1 as SGDLS and CDR2 as YYNGEE. The length of the CDR3 is 13 residues. V was clipped by 0 bases and J by 5 bases, with 8 bases between them. The CDR3 DNA is TGTGCCAGCAGCGTAGCTGGAGCTGAGACCCAGTACTTC. This sequence encodes CASSVAGAETQYF. Looking up the rest from reference TRBV9 and TRBJ2-5 gives the full variable domain: DSGVTQTPKHLITATGQRVTLRCSPRSGDLSVYWYQQSLDQGLQFLIQYYNGEERAKGNILERFSAQQFPDLHSELNLSSLELGDSALYFCASSVAGAETQYFGPGTRLLVL.

Only a few counts were recorded for this clone. The chain uses TRBV9 and TRBJ2-3; the match to TRBD2 covers 11 bases. This CDR3 is built from 14 residues. Germline values: CDR1 SGDLS, CDR2 YYNGEE. After removal of 5 bases from V and 3 bases from J, the junction contained 2 bases not matched to a gene. The CDR3 here is CASSRTSGTDTQYF. The DNA for the CDR3 is TGTGCCAGCAGTCGGACTAGCGGGACAGATACGCAGTATTTT.

A few counts support this clone. V is TRBV4-1 and J is TRBJ2-7; 13 positions match TRBD2. The germline V gene encodes CDR1 MGHRA and CDR2 YSYEKL. This CDR3 has 18 residues. V lost 0 bases to trimming and J lost 4 bases; unmatched junction nucleotides: 9. The CDR3 coding sequence is TGCGCCAGCAGCCAAGACCTAACTAGCGGGAGGGCCGTGTACGAGCAGTACTTC. This sequence encodes CASSQDLTSGRAVYEQYF.

This sequence joins TRBV19 and TRBJ2-7, with a tentative D call TRBD1 (5 bases). V gave up 5 bases and J gave up 3 bases, with 11 bases separating them. The CDR3 sequence is 13 residues long. Germline V gene data show CDR1 as LNHDA and CDR2 as SQIVND (reference sequence). CDR3 loop: CASSYQGGYEQYF. CDR3 DNA sequence: TGTGCCAGTAGTTATCAGGGTGGCTACGAGCAGTACTTC.

V gene TRBV15 combines with J gene TRBJ2-1, with 15 bases aligning to TRBD2. J gave up 7 bases and V 5 bases, and 6 bases lay outside the gene matches. The CDR3 is made up of 16 amino acids. Germline V gene sequence: CDR1 LNHNV, CDR2 YYDKDF (reference sequence). CDR3 protein: CATSSPGLAGGNEQFF. DNA of the CDR3: TGTGCCACCAGCTCGCCCGGACTAGCGGGAGGGAATGAGCAGTTCTTC.

The chain combines TRBV21-1 with TRBJ2-3; the table calls TRBD1, which could not be checked here. TRBV21-1 counts as a pseudogene. The CDR3 length is 15 residues. CDR3 in amino acids: CASSKTGPCTDTQYF. CDR3 DNA sequence: TGTGCCAGCAGCAAGACAGGCCCATGCACAGATACGCAGTATTTT.

This sequence joins TRBV4-1 and TRBJ1-1, with 10 positions matching TRBD1. The CDR3 consists of 16 residues. Germline CDR1 and CDR2: MGHRA and YSYEKL. Trimming at V came to 1 base and at J to 5 bases, leaving 7 bases not matched to a gene. The CDR3 here is CASSQVGTGEETEAFF. CDR3 nucleotides: TGCGCCAGCAGCCAAGTGGGGACAGGGGAGGAAACTGAAGCTTTCTTT.

This rearrangement joins TRBV5-1 to TRBJ2-1; TRBD2 aligns across 9 bases. This CDR3 is built from 16 residues. Germline V CDR1 and CDR2: SGHRS, YFSETQ. After removal of 1 base from V and 1 base from J, the junction contained 3 bases not matched to a gene. In DNA, the CDR3 is TGCGCCAGCAGCTTGATGGCGGGAGGGTCCTACAATGAGCAGTTCTTC. This encodes CASSLMAGGSYNEQFF.

This clone was seen once. The J gene is TRBJ1-2, the V gene TRBV14; D uncertain. The CDR3 has 13 amino acids. Germline CDR1 is SGHDN and CDR2 is FVKESK. With 3 bases removed from V and 13 bases from J, the gap between germline ends came to 18 bases. The CDR3 nucleotides read TGTGCCAGCAGCCAGTCACCGGGAGGCCTTGGCACCTTC. Translated: CASSQSPGGLGTF.

The chain joins TRBV25-1 to TRBJ2-1; 8 nucleotides match TRBD2. The CDR3 runs 14 residues. V was clipped by 3 bases and J by 9 bases; unmatched bases: 7. Germline CDR1 is MGHDK and CDR2 is SYGVNS. The CDR3 spells CASSDSLAGIEQFF. The CDR3 DNA follows: TGTGCCAGCAGTGATAGCCTAGCGGGCATTGAGCAGTTCTTC.

About this clone: This specimen includes other DNA sequences encoding the same CDR3. The chain links TRBV20-1 to TRBJ1-1, with TRBD1 identical over 7 bases. After removal of 6 bases from V and 8 bases from J, the junction contained 3 bases not matched to a gene. CDR1 and CDR2 (germline): DFQATT, SNEGSKA (reference sequence). This CDR3 contains 10 residues. The CDR3 coding sequence is TGCAGTGCAACGACAGGGGAAGCTTTCTTT. It codes for CSATTGEAFF.

The chain employs TRBV28 and TRBJ2-5, with a tentative D call TRBD2 (6 bases). The J call may be faulty, since TRBJ2-7 better matches the DNA end. CDR1 MDHEN and CDR2 SYDVKM come from the germline V gene. The CDR3 length is 11 residues. The CDR3 nucleotides read TGTGCCAGCACCGGGAGCAACGAGCAGTACTTC. It codes for CASTGSNEQYF.

The chain joins TRBV27 to TRBJ1-1, with 10 bases aligning to TRBD1. With 6 bases clipped from V and 6 bases from J, the junction kept 4 bases outside the gene matches. Looked up from germline, CDR1 is MNHEY and CDR2 is SMNVEV (reference sequence). The CDR3 covers 13 residues. The CDR3 protein is CASRGQGTPEAFF. CDR3 DNA sequence: TGTGCCAGCAGGGGACAGGGGACCCCTGAAGCTTTCTTT.